This TCR beta chain was obtained from a study of brain T cells in children with intractable seizures (dated by TCRdb to about 2021). Some background on the complete study: Resected brain tissue from 53 pediatric epilepsy surgery cases was first screened for immune gene transcripts using a NanoString immunology panel. Among the roughly 12 selected surgery cases, pre-surgery blood was additionally sequenced for eight, leaving four cases with brain tissue only. Study-wide conclusions, independent of this receptor: Viral specificity was inferred solely from CDR3 sequence similarity, and the HCMV serostatus of the patients was not known. Because sequencing depth differed between pre- and post-surgery blood, the absence of clones from the pre-surgery sample may reflect undersampling.

Per the publication, the time point label means: resected brain tissue, or blood drawn just prior to surgery. The surgery cases with the highest brain T cell transcript signatures were chosen for TCR beta chain sequencing of brain tissue, and also of blood when blood was available. Patients had been treated with at least one anti-epileptic drug before surgery. The TCR-sequenced patients were children whose drug-resistant epilepsy was caused by tuberous sclerosis complex, focal cortical dysplasia, Rasmussen encephalitis or hemimegalencephaly. Blood was drawn right before the epilepsy surgery. Bulk genomic DNA was isolated from unsorted brain tissue and whole blood using the Monarch genomic DNA purification kit. The immunoSEQ assay was used to generate TCR beta chain sequences from genomic DNA. Per the original workflow: Any CDR3 sequence that did not begin with the conserved framework cysteine at position 104 was removed by hand. To get clonality, the normalized Shannon's Diversity Index was subtracted from one, giving values from 0 (maximal diversity) to 1 (oligoclonal). To check whether a given CDR3 had different frequencies in two samples, for example brain versus blood, chi-squared comparison-of-proportions tests were used. Public clonotypes were identified by searching immuneACCESS, and similarity to known antiviral clonotypes was assessed with the VDJdb browser. Entries here come from immuneACCESS through TCRdb and include only in-frame sequences with V and J called. Some clones fail to appear in such tables; in the studies checked, an unresolved V gene covers under half of the shortfall, and the cause of the remainder is unknown. For V, J and clone size, that table is used; D and trimming come from the DNA. The table for this sample lists roughly 110,000 clones; 90% to 95% of them were counted only once. The top ten hold under 4.5% of the sample.

Including cysteine and phenylalanine, the CDR3 has 14 amino acids. Kept here is only the CDR3 DNA, which spans 42 bases and is read in frame from base 1. V is shortened by 0 bases, J by 8 bases, and the region joining them spans 10 bases. Sequences LGHDT (CDR1) and YNNKEL (CDR2) are obtained from the germline V gene (reference sequence). For this clone: Its binding antigen is unknown. Per-nucleotide qualities are absent, and no much larger clonotype sits a single base away.

The rearrangement combines TRBV3-1 (or the pseudogene TRBV3-2) with TRBJ1-4, and possibly TRBD1, on 5 matching bases. The sequenced sample was peripheral blood, obtained at surgery. The source of this sequence is a boy less than two years old with hemimegalencephaly and intractable seizures. The nucleotide sequence reads as follows: TGTGCCAGCAGCCAAGAGGTAGGGGTCGAAAAACTGTTTTTT. Its protein reads: CASSQEVGVEKLFF.